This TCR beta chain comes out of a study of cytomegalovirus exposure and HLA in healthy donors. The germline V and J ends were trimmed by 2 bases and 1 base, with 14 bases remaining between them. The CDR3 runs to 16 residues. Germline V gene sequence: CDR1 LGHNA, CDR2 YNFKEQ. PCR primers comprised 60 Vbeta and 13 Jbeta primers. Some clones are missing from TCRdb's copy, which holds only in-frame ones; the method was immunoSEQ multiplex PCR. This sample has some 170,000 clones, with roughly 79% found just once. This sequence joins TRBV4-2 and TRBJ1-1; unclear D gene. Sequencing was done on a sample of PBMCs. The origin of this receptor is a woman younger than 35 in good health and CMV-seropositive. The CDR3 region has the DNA TGTGCCAGCAGCCAACCCACGGGTTCCGGGAACACTGAAGCTTTCTTT. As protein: CASSQPTGSGNTEAFF.